This TCR beta chain was sequenced in a study of CD8 T cells in ankylosing spondylitis. This clonotype was seen only a few times. Its antigen is still unknown. Germline V gene data show CDR1 as SNHLY and CDR2 as FYNNEI. Trimming cost V 7 bases and J 6 bases; bases outside gene matches: 9. CDR3 length: 14 amino acids. Study-level points and caveats: Ankylosing spondylitis blood seemed to carry a telltale TCR beta motif made of about 8 highly homologous variants. CD8+ by phenotype, disease-linked clones were relatively rare in peripheral blood. Some of these motif variants have turned up before, in reports on reactive arthritis synovial fluid and blood. The study looked at matched synovial fluid samples from ankylosing spondylitis patients. Disease-linked clones were reported to be significantly enriched there.

As the method for making TCR beta libraries, quantitative 5'-RACE with molecular barcodes was used. TCRdb used MiXCR to reprocess the 5' RACE reads, holding one entry per CDR3 protein. The data hold 400,000 or so distinct CDR3 sequences, with 25% to 30% observed a single time. The receptor's source is a male donor with ankylosing spondylitis. V and J are TRBV2 and TRBJ1-5; TRBD1 matches 7 bases. Specimen: blood, either unsorted or a sorted T cell fraction (not recorded which). The CDR3 bases are TGTGCCAGCAATTACGCAGGGGGAGGTCAGCCCCAGCATTTT. Amino acid sequence: CASNYAGGGQPQHF. Based on the CDR3 plus reference TRBV2 and TRBJ1-5, the full variable domain is EPEVTQTPSHQVTQMGQEVILRCVPISNHLYFYWYRQILGQKVEFLVSFYNNEISEKSEIFDDQFSVERPDGSNFTLKIRSTKLEDSAMYFCASNYAGGGQPQHFGDGTRLSIL.